The 3 T cell receptor beta chains below all came from one sample that was sequenced in a study of naive and memory T cell subsets. Both TRBC1 and TRBC2 were covered by a beta constant-region primer of two equimolar oligonucleotides. One entry per CDR3 protein results from TCRdb running MiXCR on the UMI-ligation and nested PCR reads. The sample holds 150,000 or so distinct CDR3 sequences, about a sixth seen once. What was sequenced was naive CD4+ T cells from blood. These receptors were collected from a human donor in good health.

The table lists this clonotype with a few counts. This rearrangement joins TRBV10-3 to TRBJ1-2; 11 bases map to TRBD1. Per germline, CDR1 ENHRY and CDR2 SYGVKD. The CDR3 covers 16 residues. After removal of 6 bases from V and 6 bases from J, the junction contained 12 bases not matched to a gene. In DNA, the CDR3 is TGTGCCATCAGGGCATCGCCGGGACAGGGGGGAGATGGCTACACCTTC. Translation gives CAIRASPGQGGDGYTF.

This clonotype has only a few counts. V is TRBV28 and J is TRBJ1-1, with 7 bases identical to TRBD1. The CDR3 is made up of 14 amino acids. CDR1 MDHEN and CDR2 SYDVKM come from the germline V gene. V trimming: 5 bases; J trimming: 8 bases; junction bases outside the gene matches: 11. The CDR3 sequence is CASSPQGGTEEAFF. The CDR3 DNA reads TGTGCCAGCAGTCCGCAAGGGGGGACAGAAGAAGCTTTCTTT.

The chain is built from TRBV24-1 and TRBJ2-2; no firm D call. Germline lookup yields CDR1 KGHDR and CDR2 SFDVKD. Trimming cost V 7 bases and J 4 bases, with 12 bases left between them. The CDR3 consists of 14 residues. CDR3: CATSPAWGTGELFF. The CDR3, as DNA: TGTGCCACCAGCCCCGCGTGGGGCACCGGGGAGCTGTTTTTT.